A selection of T cell receptor beta chains follows, all from one sample in a study of T-cell reconstitution after alpha-beta-depleted transplantation in children. TCRdb analysed the PCR reads with MiXCR anew, one entry per CDR3 protein. The sample yields 400,000 to 500,000 distinct CDR3 sequences, approximately 10% seen once. Specimen: PBMCs from the stem cell graft donor, collected from the stem cell graft. The receptors were gathered from a human donor who donated a stem cell graft to a child with acute myeloid leukemia. Each CDR3 is given with its conserved first and last residue. D genes are given only for firm matches. The size field is filled for only some rows; it gives once, few, many or a size class.

CDR3 DNA: TGTGCCAGCAGTTACTCGTACGGGAAGCACGGGGAGCTGTTTTTT; CDR3 protein: CASSYSYGKHGELFF; clone size: .; D gene: .; V gene: TRBV6-6; J gene: TRBJ2-2
CDR3 DNA: TGTGCCAGCAGCCTTGGGGGGCCCTCCTACAATCAGCAGTTCTTC; CDR3 protein: CASSLGGPSYNQQFF; clone size: .; D gene: .; V gene: TRBV12-3/TRBV12-4; J gene: TRBJ2-1
CDR3 DNA: TGTGCCAGTAGTATCAACCCGAGAGATACGCAGTATTTT; CDR3 protein: CASSINPRDTQYF; clone size: few; D gene: .; V gene: TRBV19; J gene: TRBJ2-3
CDR3 DNA: TGTGCCACCAGTGATTTGGTGGGGACCCAGTACTTC; CDR3 protein: CATSDLVGTQYF; clone size: few; D gene: .; V gene: TRBV24-1; J gene: TRBJ2-5
CDR3 DNA: TGTGCCAGCAGCCTTTGGGCGGGAGGGGAGGATGAGCAGTTCTTC; CDR3 protein: CASSLWAGGEDEQFF; clone size: few; D gene: TRBD2; V gene: TRBV9; J gene: TRBJ2-1
CDR3 DNA: TGCAGTGCTAGCCGGCAGAACAACTATGGCTACACCTTC; CDR3 protein: CSASRQNNYGYTF; clone size: few; D gene: .; V gene: TRBV20-1; J gene: TRBJ1-2
CDR3 DNA: TGTGCCAGCAGTTACTTGGGACCACGGAACACCGGGGAGCTGTTTTTT; CDR3 protein: CASSYLGPRNTGELFF; clone size: .; D gene: .; V gene: TRBV6-5; J gene: TRBJ2-2
CDR3 DNA: TGTGCCAGCAGCTGGGGCCCCAACACTGAAGCTTTCTTT; CDR3 protein: CASSWGPNTEAFF; clone size: .; D gene: .; V gene: TRBV14; J gene: TRBJ1-1
CDR3 DNA: TGCGCCAGCAGCTTCTCTAGCGGGACCATAGATACGCAGTATTTT; CDR3 protein: CASSFSSGTIDTQYF; clone size: many; D gene: TRBD2; V gene: TRBV5-1; J gene: TRBJ2-3
CDR3 DNA: TGTGCCAGCAGTTCGACTAGCAGGGATGAGCAGTTCTTC; CDR3 protein: CASSSTSRDEQFF; clone size: many; D gene: TRBD2; V gene: TRBV12-3/TRBV12-4; J gene: TRBJ2-1
CDR3 DNA: TGTGCCAGCAGTTATCGAGGGAGCACAGATACGCAGTATTTT; CDR3 protein: CASSYRGSTDTQYF; clone size: many; D gene: .; V gene: TRBV6-5; J gene: TRBJ2-3
CDR3 DNA: TGCAGCGTTGACATAGGTCAGGGTCAGCCCCAGCATTTT; CDR3 protein: CSVDIGQGQPQHF; clone size: few; D gene: .; V gene: TRBV29-1; J gene: TRBJ1-5
CDR3 DNA: TGTGCCAGTAGTATCGGAGCGGGAGGAGGAACCGGGGAGCTGTTTTTT; CDR3 protein: CASSIGAGGGTGELFF; clone size: .; D gene: TRBD2; V gene: TRBV19; J gene: TRBJ2-2
CDR3 DNA: TGTGCCAGCAGCTTCATGCCCAACAGGGGAGAGACCCAGTACTTC; CDR3 protein: CASSFMPNRGETQYF; clone size: few; D gene: TRBD1; V gene: TRBV13; J gene: TRBJ2-5
CDR3 DNA: TGTGCCAGCAGTTTTGGGCCTCACTACAATGAGCAGTTCTTC; CDR3 protein: CASSFGPHYNEQFF; clone size: few; D gene: .; V gene: TRBV25-1; J gene: TRBJ2-1
CDR3 DNA: TGTGCCAGTGAGGGCGGGACCCGGGCGGACACTGAAGCTTTCTTT; CDR3 protein: CASEGGTRADTEAFF; clone size: many; D gene: .; V gene: TRBV19; J gene: TRBJ1-1
CDR3 DNA: TGCGCCAGCAGCCCCCTGACAGGGGGGGGCACAGATACGCAGTATTTT; CDR3 protein: CASSPLTGGGTDTQYF; clone size: .; D gene: TRBD1; V gene: TRBV5-1; J gene: TRBJ2-3
CDR3 DNA: TGCGCCAGCAGCGGACACAGGGGTTCGAACACTGAAGCTTTCTTT; CDR3 protein: CASSGHRGSNTEAFF; clone size: few; D gene: TRBD1; V gene: TRBV5-1; J gene: TRBJ1-1
CDR3 DNA: TGTGCCATCAGTGAGTACGGGACTAGCGGGAGGAGCTCCTACGAGCAGTACTTC; CDR3 protein: CAISEYGTSGRSSYEQYF; clone size: .; D gene: TRBD2; V gene: TRBV10-3; J gene: TRBJ2-7
CDR3 DNA: TGTGCCAGCAGTTGCCCGGTTCAGGACTTTGATAGAGATACGCAGTATTTT; CDR3 protein: CASSCPVQDFDRDTQYF; clone size: .; D gene: .; V gene: TRBV28; J gene: TRBJ2-3
CDR3 DNA: TGTGCCAGCAGTATTCTAGCGGGACCTAGCACAGATACGCAGTATTTT; CDR3 protein: CASSILAGPSTDTQYF; clone size: .; D gene: TRBD2; V gene: TRBV12-3/TRBV12-4; J gene: TRBJ2-3
CDR3 DNA: TGCGCCAGCAGCTTGGGGGTGGGGCGCGTAGAAGAGACCCAGTACTTC; CDR3 protein: CASSLGVGRVEETQYF; clone size: few; D gene: .; V gene: TRBV5-1; J gene: TRBJ2-5
CDR3 DNA: TGTGCCAGCAGCTTATTCCGGGACAGGGGGGCCGGGGAGCTGTTTTTT; CDR3 protein: CASSLFRDRGAGELFF; clone size: few; D gene: TRBD1; V gene: TRBV7-3; J gene: TRBJ2-2
CDR3 DNA: TGTGCCAGCAGCACGACTAGTAAAGGGGTGGATACGCAGTATTTT; CDR3 protein: CASSTTSKGVDTQYF; clone size: few; D gene: .; V gene: TRBV7-9; J gene: TRBJ2-3
CDR3 DNA: TGTGCCAGCAGTTTTAGGCGGCGGGGAGAGACCCAGTACTTC; CDR3 protein: CASSFRRRGETQYF; clone size: .; D gene: .; V gene: TRBV12-3/TRBV12-4; J gene: TRBJ2-5
CDR3 DNA: TGCGCCAGCAGCCAAGATCGACAGGGGGCACAAACTAATGAAAAACTGTTTTTT; CDR3 protein: CASSQDRQGAQTNEKLFF; clone size: many; D gene: TRBD1; V gene: TRBV4-1; J gene: TRBJ1-4
CDR3 DNA: TGCGCCAGCAGCTTGAGGGTTCTTACAGATACGCAGTATTTT; CDR3 protein: CASSLRVLTDTQYF; clone size: many; D gene: .; V gene: TRBV5-1; J gene: TRBJ2-3
CDR3 DNA: TGTGCCAGCAGCCTAAACAGGGCGTCTGGAAACACCATATATTTT; CDR3 protein: CASSLNRASGNTIYF; clone size: .; D gene: .; V gene: TRBV9; J gene: TRBJ1-3
CDR3 DNA: TGCGCCAGCAGCGCAGGGACAGCTGATAATTCACCCCTCCACTTT; CDR3 protein: CASSAGTADNSPLHF; clone size: many; D gene: TRBD1; V gene: TRBV5-1; J gene: TRBJ1-6
CDR3 DNA: TGCAGCGCCAAGATGGATGGCTACACCTTC; CDR3 protein: CSAKMDGYTF; clone size: few; D gene: .; V gene: TRBV29-1; J gene: TRBJ1-2
CDR3 DNA: TGTGCCAGCTCACCCCACCGGGATGAAAAACTGTTTTTT; CDR3 protein: CASSPHRDEKLFF; clone size: .; D gene: .; V gene: TRBV18; J gene: TRBJ1-4
CDR3 DNA: TGTGCCAGCAGTGAACCAGGAACTGAAGCTTTCTTT; CDR3 protein: CASSEPGTEAFF; clone size: few; D gene: .; V gene: TRBV25-1; J gene: TRBJ1-1
CDR3 DNA: TGTGCCAGCAGCCAAGACGGGGGTGGTGATACGCAGTATTTT; CDR3 protein: CASSQDGGGDTQYF; clone size: .; D gene: .; V gene: TRBV4-2; J gene: TRBJ2-3
CDR3 DNA: TGTGCCAGCAGTGAACGCCATACAGGGGAGGGAGAGACCCAGTACTTC; CDR3 protein: CASSERHTGEGETQYF; clone size: .; D gene: .; V gene: TRBV25-1; J gene: TRBJ2-5
CDR3 DNA: TGTGCCAGCAGCTTTGGGGGACTAGCGGCTCAAGAGACCCAGTACTTC; CDR3 protein: CASSFGGLAAQETQYF; clone size: .; D gene: TRBD2; V gene: TRBV7-9; J gene: TRBJ2-5
CDR3 DNA: TGTGCCAGCAGTCAGGGTAGGATAGATACGCAGTATTTT; CDR3 protein: CASSQGRIDTQYF; clone size: few; D gene: .; V gene: TRBV28; J gene: TRBJ2-3
CDR3 DNA: TGTGCCAGCAGTTTTTCGCAGGGGGCCTTTTACGAGCAGTACTTC; CDR3 protein: CASSFSQGAFYEQYF; clone size: .; D gene: TRBD1; V gene: TRBV12-3/TRBV12-4; J gene: TRBJ2-7
CDR3 DNA: TGTGCCAGCAGCCAAGTTGCCCTAGCGGGGGCCTCCCGGGGGGATGAGCAGTTCTTC; CDR3 protein: CASSQVALAGASRGDEQFF; clone size: .; D gene: TRBD2; V gene: TRBV3-1; J gene: TRBJ2-1
CDR3 DNA: TGTGCCAGCTCACCCCAGACTAGCGGGATCTACAATGAGCAGTTCTTC; CDR3 protein: CASSPQTSGIYNEQFF; clone size: .; D gene: TRBD2; V gene: TRBV18; J gene: TRBJ2-1
CDR3 DNA: TGCAGTGCTAGAGACTCGGGGACAAATGAAAAACTGTTTTTT; CDR3 protein: CSARDSGTNEKLFF; clone size: .; D gene: .; V gene: TRBV20-1; J gene: TRBJ1-4